This TCR beta chain was sequenced during a study of spatial heterogeneity in lung cancer. This clonotype was found many times. Its antigen is as yet unknown. This beta chain is an unintended read in a library built for alpha chains; its size means little. Points from the study as a whole: The number of expanded tumor alpha and beta chains correlated with mutation number. Regional and ubiquitous nonsynonymous mutations were tracked by counts of regional and ubiquitous expanded TCRs, respectively.

Indicated time point: sample taken at primary tumor resection. The library protocol tagged each TCR cDNA with a unique molecular identifier. TCRdb itself ran the 5' RACE reads through MiXCR, one entry per CDR3 protein. The sample has around 12,000 distinct CDR3 sequences, about 6% seen once. This receptor was identified in a female donor with early-stage non-small cell lung cancer. Here the sequenced sample was lung tumor tissue, taken at surgery.

CDR3 DNA sequence: TGTGCCAGCAGCAGGGCCTGGGATCAGCCCCAGCATTTT. This encodes CASSRAWDQPQHF. This chain links TRBV12-3 or TRBV12-4 with TRBJ1-5; D is possibly TRBD1 (5 bases). Trimming pared 6 bases from V and 5 bases from J, leaving 11 bases between. This CDR3 comprises 13 residues.